This note documents a single TCR beta chain sequence. The antigen is not known. TCRdb's copy holds only in-frame clones and misses some; the assay was immunoSEQ multiplex PCR. The sample consists of about 53,000 clones, around nine tenths of them appearing once. Time point noted: pretreatment peripheral blood. The sample is drawn from a study of PD-L1 blockade in urothelial cancer. For the study at large: Patients had received 0 to 3 prior chemotherapy regimens. The study, taken as a whole, reports: The study found that durable-benefit patients expanded tumor-associated blood clones more at 3 weeks.

This TCR derives from a woman aged 55-69 years with urothelial cancer. The source was PBMCs, collected around atezolizumab (anti-PD-L1) treatment.

Here the CDR3 DNA reads TGTGCCAGTAGTACTAGACAGGGGAACGACAATGAGCAGTTCTTC. This codes for CASSTRQGNDNEQFF. V gene TRBV19 combines with J gene TRBJ2-1, with 8 bases lining up with TRBD1. Trimming removed 4 bases from V and 5 bases from J; junction bases left unmatched: 7. CDR1 and CDR2 (germline): LNHDA, SQIVND (reference sequence). This CDR3 region has 15 residues.